This TCR beta chain was identified in a study of blood T cell repertoires in COVID-19. The repertoire was sequenced with immunoSEQ multiplex PCR; TCRdb's copy has only in-frame clones and lacks some. There are about 250,000 clones in the sample; around 86% occur only once, and 1.5% to 2% lies in the top ten. Individuals aged roughly 18 to 95 years were recruited from 24 US areas. The sequenced sample was PBMCs or T cells enriched from blood (not recorded which). The source is a man aged 35 to 55 who had recovered from COVID-19.

The CDR3 coding sequence is TGTGCCAGCAGCCCGGGACAGGACGGGGAGCTGTTTTTT. It yields the protein CASSPGQDGELFF. The chain employs TRBV11-2 and TRBJ2-2; TRBD1 matches 8 bases. V trimming: 5 bases; J trimming: 7 bases; junction bases outside the gene matches: 3. Germline-derived CDR1 and CDR2 are SGHAT and FQNNGV. The CDR3 covers 13 residues.